The following is a T cell receptor (beta chain) sequence with its context. Its antigen is undetermined. TCRdb re-called the 5' RACE reads and gives one entry per CDR3 protein, without DNA. The sample's table shows hundreds of thousands of distinct CDR3 sequences. This CDR3 is 16 amino acids long. CDR1 and CDR2 from the germline V gene are DFQATT and SNEGSKA (reference sequence). The source of the sample is a study of T cells expressing NK-cell markers. Study-wide background: Source material for TCR beta repertoires consisted of sorted CD3+CD56+NKG2C+, CD3+CD56+NKG2C- and CD3+CD56-NKG2C+ T cells.

Study-level findings and limits: CD8+ T cells in 5 or 6 donors included dominant NKG2C+ clonotypes at about 1.0-8%. HCMV specificity of the expanded NKG2C+ T cell clones was not established.

Specimen: blood T cells: a sorted CD56 or NKG2C T cell subset, CD4+ or CD8+ T cells, or bulk PBMC T cells (not recorded which). This rearrangement joins TRBV20-1 to TRBJ2-3; absent DNA, TCRdb's TRBD1 call cannot be checked. The TCR comes from a man aged 18 to 69 in good health. The chain's CDR3 is CSARMSATGGTDTQYF.